This T cell receptor beta chain was retrieved from a study of blood T cells in healthy people across ages. This CDR3 is built from 13 residues. CDR1 and CDR2 (germline): SGHAT, FQNNGV. The V gene lost 0 bases and the J gene lost 4 bases, with 7 bases spanning the gap. The authors ran a second PCR of about 7 to 11 cycles using a sample-barcoded 5' primer and a J-beta primer mix. TCRdb re-called the 5' RACE reads with MiXCR, one entry per CDR3 protein. This sample has more than 1.4 million distinct CDR3 sequences, with roughly 40% found just once. Points from the study as a whole: Unknown donor CMV status possibly confounded expanded clonotype changes.

This clonotype was detected only a few times. Its antigen remains unidentified. The V gene is TRBV11-2, the J gene TRBJ2-7; D is ambiguous. The specimen was blood. The receptor was isolated from a woman aged 18-29 years in good health. DNA of the CDR3: TGTGCCAGCAGCTTAGACAAGCTATACGAGCAGTACTTC. Translated: CASSLDKLYEQYF.